This T cell receptor beta chain was sequenced during a study of shared clonotypes between healthy human individuals. Generated by immunoSEQ multiplex PCR, the TCRdb table keeps only in-frame clones and is missing some. The sample holds about 2.4 million clones, roughly 92% seen once. The CDR3 is 16 residues long. V was shortened by 5 bases and J by 1 base, with 14 bases between the two germline ends. Germline CDR1 reads ENHRY; CDR2 reads SYGVKD. The chain carries TRBV10-3 and TRBJ2-2; the D call may be TRBD1 or TRBD2 (5 bases each). The clonotype originates from a man aged 18-30 years in good health. The sequencing input was naive CD4+ T cells sorted from blood. Subset noted: CD45RA+ positively selected. The CDR3 loop is CAISPAGTQNTGELFF. The CDR3 region has the DNA TGTGCCATCAGTCCCGCCGGGACCCAGAACACCGGGGAGCTGTTTTTT.